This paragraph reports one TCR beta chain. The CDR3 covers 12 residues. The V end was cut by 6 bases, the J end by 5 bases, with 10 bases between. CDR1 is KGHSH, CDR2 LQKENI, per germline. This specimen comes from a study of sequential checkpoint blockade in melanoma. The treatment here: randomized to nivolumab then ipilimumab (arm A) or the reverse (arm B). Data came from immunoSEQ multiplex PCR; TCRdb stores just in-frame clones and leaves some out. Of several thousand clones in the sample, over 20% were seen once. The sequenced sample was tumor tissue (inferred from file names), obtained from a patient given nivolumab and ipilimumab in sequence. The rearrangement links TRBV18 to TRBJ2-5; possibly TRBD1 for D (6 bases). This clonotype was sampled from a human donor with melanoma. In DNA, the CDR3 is TGTGCCAGCTCCGGCAGGGGCGAGACCCAGTACTTC. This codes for CASSGRGETQYF.